The clone carrying this TCR beta chain was detected many times. The sample comes from a study of blood T cells in healthy people across ages. Trimming took 4 bases from V and 2 from J, leaving 15 bases between them. Germline lookup yields CDR1 SQVTM and CDR2 ANQGSEA. The CDR3 runs to 15 residues. Together with a sample-barcoded 5' primer, a J-beta primer mix was included in a second PCR lasting about 7 to 11 cycles. TCRdb analysed the 5' RACE reads with MiXCR anew, one entry per CDR3 protein. The table lists 750,000 to 950,000 distinct CDR3 sequences, 25% to 30% of them singletons. This sample also appeared in a second study, on T cells of mothers and their children.

This rearrangement joins TRBV29-1 to TRBJ2-4, with D possibly TRBD2 on 6 matching bases. The specimen sequenced was blood. The clonotype originates from a woman aged 35 to 49 in good health. The CDR3: CSVAAGLFPKNIQYF. The CDR3 bases are TGCAGCGTTGCGGCGGGGCTCTTTCCCAAAAACATTCAGTACTTC.